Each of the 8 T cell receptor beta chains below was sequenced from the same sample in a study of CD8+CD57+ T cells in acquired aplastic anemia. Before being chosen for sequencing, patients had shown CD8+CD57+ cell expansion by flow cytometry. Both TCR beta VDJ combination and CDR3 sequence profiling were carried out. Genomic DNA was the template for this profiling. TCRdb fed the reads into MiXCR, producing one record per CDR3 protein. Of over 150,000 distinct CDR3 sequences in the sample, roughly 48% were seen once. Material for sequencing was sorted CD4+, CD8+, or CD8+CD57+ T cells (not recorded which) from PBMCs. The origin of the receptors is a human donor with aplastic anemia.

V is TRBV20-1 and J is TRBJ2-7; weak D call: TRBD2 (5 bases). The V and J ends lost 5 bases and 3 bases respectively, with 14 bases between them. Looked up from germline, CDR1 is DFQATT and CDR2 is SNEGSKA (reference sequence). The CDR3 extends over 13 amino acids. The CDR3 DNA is TGCAGTGCTCTCATGAAGGAGGACTACGAGCAGTACTTC. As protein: CSALMKEDYEQYF.

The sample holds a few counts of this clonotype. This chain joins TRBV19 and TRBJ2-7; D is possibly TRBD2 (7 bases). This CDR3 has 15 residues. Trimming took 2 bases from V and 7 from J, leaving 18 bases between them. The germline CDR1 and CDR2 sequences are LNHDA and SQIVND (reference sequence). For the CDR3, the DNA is TGTGCCAGTAGTATATCGGGGGGCCTCTATGGTGAGCAGTACTTC. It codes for CASSISGGLYGEQYF.

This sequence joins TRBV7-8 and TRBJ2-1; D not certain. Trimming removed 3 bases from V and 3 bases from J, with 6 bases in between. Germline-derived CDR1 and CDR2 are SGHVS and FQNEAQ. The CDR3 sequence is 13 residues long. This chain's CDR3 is CASSFRHYNEQFF. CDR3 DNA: TGTGCCAGCAGCTTTCGGCACTACAATGAGCAGTTCTTC.

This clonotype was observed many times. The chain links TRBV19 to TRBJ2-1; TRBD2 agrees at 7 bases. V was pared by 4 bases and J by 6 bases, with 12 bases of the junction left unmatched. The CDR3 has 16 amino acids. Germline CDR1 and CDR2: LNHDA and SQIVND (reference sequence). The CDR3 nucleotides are TGTGCCAGTAGTACCCCGGGCGGGAGAACGGGCAATGAGCAGTTCTTC. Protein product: CASSTPGGRTGNEQFF.

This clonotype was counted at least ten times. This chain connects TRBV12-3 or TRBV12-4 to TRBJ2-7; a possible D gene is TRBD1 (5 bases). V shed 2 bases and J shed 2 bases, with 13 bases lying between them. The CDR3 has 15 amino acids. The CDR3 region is CASSLQMTVAYEQYF. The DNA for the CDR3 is TGTGCCAGCAGTTTACAAATGACAGTCGCCTACGAGCAGTACTTC.

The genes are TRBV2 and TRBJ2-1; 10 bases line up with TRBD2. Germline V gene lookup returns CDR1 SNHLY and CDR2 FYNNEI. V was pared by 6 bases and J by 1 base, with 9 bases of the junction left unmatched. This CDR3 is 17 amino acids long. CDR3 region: CASRRAGGAGSYNEQFF. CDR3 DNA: TGTGCCAGCAGGCGAGCGGGGGGGGCAGGATCCTACAATGAGCAGTTCTTC. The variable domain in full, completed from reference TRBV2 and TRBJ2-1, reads EPEVTQTPSHQVTQMGQEVILRCVPISNHLYFYWYRQILGQKVEFLVSFYNNEISEKSEIFDDQFSVERPDGSNFTLKIRSTKLEDSAMYFCASRRAGGAGSYNEQFFGPGTRLTVL.

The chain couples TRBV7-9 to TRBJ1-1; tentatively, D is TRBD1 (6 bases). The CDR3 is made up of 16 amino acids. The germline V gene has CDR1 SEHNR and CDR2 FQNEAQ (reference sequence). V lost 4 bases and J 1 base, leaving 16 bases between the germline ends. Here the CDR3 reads CASSSGGYRENTEAFF. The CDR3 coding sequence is TGTGCCAGCAGCTCGGGGGGGTACAGGGAGAACACTGAAGCTTTCTTT.

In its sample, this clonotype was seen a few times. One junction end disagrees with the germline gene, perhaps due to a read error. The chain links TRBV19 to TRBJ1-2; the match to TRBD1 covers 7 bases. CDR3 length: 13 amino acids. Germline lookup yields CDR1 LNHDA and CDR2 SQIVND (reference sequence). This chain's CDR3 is CASSLRQGNGYAF. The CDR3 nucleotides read TGTGCCAGTAGCCTGAGACAGGGTAATGGCTACGCCTTC.